A selection of T cell receptor beta chains follows, all from one sample in a study of blood T cell repertoires in COVID-19. Only in-frame clones appear in the TCRdb table, and some are missing; sequencing was by immunoSEQ multiplex PCR. The sample records 25,000 to 30,000 clones, approximately 88% being singletons. Specimen: peripheral blood. The receptors shown here come from a human donor in a cohort sampled during active COVID-19. CDR3s include the opening cysteine and the closing phenylalanine or tryptophan. Each record gives: J gene, clone size, V gene, D gene, CDR3 DNA, CDR3 protein. The D gene is left open where the match is weak. Part of the rows lack a size; the others show once, few, many or a class for expanded clones.

j_gene: TRBJ1-5; abundance: -; v_gene: TRBV15; d_gene: -; CDR3nt: TGTGCCACCAGCAGGGCCGATAATTATCAGCCCCAGCATTTT; CDR3aa: CATSRADNYQPQHF
j_gene: TRBJ2-1; abundance: -; v_gene: TRBV5-4; d_gene: TRBD2; CDR3nt: TGTGCCAGCAGCCCCACTAGCGGGGGATACAATGAGCAGTTCTTC; CDR3aa: CASSPTSGGYNEQFF
j_gene: TRBJ1-2; abundance: once; v_gene: TRBV18; d_gene: -; CDR3nt: TGTGCCAGCTCCCCGGGGAGGGCCATCGACTATGGCTACACCTTC; CDR3aa: CASSPGRAIDYGYTF
j_gene: TRBJ1-2; abundance: -; v_gene: TRBV2; d_gene: -; CDR3nt: TGTGCCAGCAGTGTCAGCTATGGCTACACCTTC; CDR3aa: CASSVSYGYTF
j_gene: TRBJ2-7; abundance: -; v_gene: TRBV5-6; d_gene: TRBD1; CDR3nt: TGTGCCAGCAGCTATAAGGGGGCGTCCTACGAGCAGTACTTC; CDR3aa: CASSYKGASYEQYF
j_gene: TRBJ2-1; abundance: -; v_gene: TRBV18; d_gene: TRBD2; CDR3nt: TGTGCCAGCTCAACAGGGACTAGCGGTCGGAGCTCCTACAATGAGCAGTTCTTC; CDR3aa: CASSTGTSGRSSYNEQFF
j_gene: TRBJ1-5; abundance: -; v_gene: TRBV6-2/TRBV6-3; d_gene: TRBD1; CDR3nt: TGTGCCAGCAGTTACTCCAGGGGGGGCAATCAGCCCCAGCATTTT; CDR3aa: CASSYSRGGNQPQHF
j_gene: TRBJ1-2; abundance: once; v_gene: TRBV2; d_gene: -; CDR3nt: TGTGCCAGCAGTGCCGTACTTCCCCTCTATGGCTACACCTTC; CDR3aa: CASSAVLPLYGYTF
j_gene: TRBJ2-4; abundance: -; v_gene: TRBV7-2; d_gene: -; CDR3nt: TGTGCCAGCGTTGGGTATCGGACAAGAGACATTCAGTACTTC; CDR3aa: CASVGYRTRDIQYF
j_gene: TRBJ1-6; abundance: -; v_gene: TRBV2; d_gene: TRBD1; CDR3nt: TGTGCCAGCAGTCCAGGACAGGTGAGGACACCCCTCCACTTT; CDR3aa: CASSPGQVRTPLHF
j_gene: TRBJ2-2; abundance: -; v_gene: TRBV10-2; d_gene: -; CDR3nt: TGCGCCAGCAGAATACCCGGACAGAGAAACACCGGGGAGCTGTTTTTT; CDR3aa: CASRIPGQRNTGELFF
j_gene: TRBJ1-6; abundance: -; v_gene: TRBV15; d_gene: -; CDR3nt: TGTGCCACCAGCAGATTTCGGGACAAAAATTCACCCCTCCACTTT; CDR3aa: CATSRFRDKNSPLHF
j_gene: TRBJ1-6; abundance: -; v_gene: TRBV18; d_gene: -; CDR3nt: TGTGCCAGCTCACCACCCCTGAATTCACCCCTCCACTTT; CDR3aa: CASSPPLNSPLHF
j_gene: TRBJ2-7; abundance: -; v_gene: TRBV2; d_gene: -; CDR3nt: TGTGCCATCCACAGTGTAAGCTCTTACTCCTACGAGCAGTACTTC; CDR3aa: CAIHSVSSYSYEQYF
j_gene: TRBJ1-4; abundance: few; v_gene: TRBV5-5; d_gene: -; CDR3nt: TGTGCCAGCAGCTCCCTCGGGGAGCGCGGAGAAAAACTGTTTTTT; CDR3aa: CASSSLGERGEKLFF
j_gene: TRBJ2-2; abundance: -; v_gene: TRBV19; d_gene: TRBD2; CDR3nt: TGTGCCAGTAGTAGCGGGAGGGCTATCACCGGGGAGCTGTTTTTT; CDR3aa: CASSSGRAITGELFF
j_gene: TRBJ1-3; abundance: -; v_gene: TRBV5-4; d_gene: -; CDR3nt: TGTGCCAGCAGTCCAGCGGACTCTGGAAACACCATATATTTT; CDR3aa: CASSPADSGNTIYF
j_gene: TRBJ2-1; abundance: few; v_gene: TRBV5-4; d_gene: TRBD1; CDR3nt: TGTGCCAGCAGCCCGGACAGGGGGGACTACAATGAGCAGTTCTTC; CDR3aa: CASSPDRGDYNEQFF
j_gene: TRBJ1-2; abundance: -; v_gene: TRBV27; d_gene: -; CDR3nt: TGTGCCAGCAGTTTATCGGGGCGAGCGGGCCGAGCTAACTATGGCTACACCTTC; CDR3aa: CASSLSGRAGRANYGYTF
j_gene: TRBJ2-7; abundance: -; v_gene: TRBV6-6; d_gene: TRBD1; CDR3nt: TGTGCCAGCACCTACCGGGACAGGACCTACGAGCAGTACTTC; CDR3aa: CASTYRDRTYEQYF
j_gene: TRBJ2-2; abundance: -; v_gene: TRBV27; d_gene: -; CDR3nt: TGTGCCAGCAAACAAAGTGGCGGGGAGCTGTTTTTT; CDR3aa: CASKQSGGELFF
j_gene: TRBJ1-4; abundance: -; v_gene: TRBV2; d_gene: -; CDR3nt: TGTGCCAGCAGTGAAGCCTCAGTAGGGAGCGAAAAACTGTTTTTT; CDR3aa: CASSEASVGSEKLFF
j_gene: TRBJ2-7; abundance: -; v_gene: TRBV27; d_gene: -; CDR3nt: TGTGCCACCGACCCTCGGAGGGGCTCCTACGAGCAGTACTTC; CDR3aa: CATDPRRGSYEQYF
j_gene: TRBJ2-7; abundance: once; v_gene: TRBV15; d_gene: TRBD1; CDR3nt: TGTGCCACCAGCAGAGATAGGACAGGGGCCCCCTACGAGCAGTACTTC; CDR3aa: CATSRDRTGAPYEQYF
j_gene: TRBJ1-1; abundance: -; v_gene: TRBV28; d_gene: TRBD1; CDR3nt: TGTGCCAGCACCACACAGGGACAGGGAAACACTGAAGCTTTCTTT; CDR3aa: CASTTQGQGNTEAFF
j_gene: TRBJ2-1; abundance: -; v_gene: TRBV6-6; d_gene: TRBD2; CDR3nt: TGTGCCACCACTGGTGGGACTAGCGGGAGAGTTGAGCAGTTCTTC; CDR3aa: CATTGGTSGRVEQFF
j_gene: TRBJ1-1; abundance: -; v_gene: TRBV29-1; d_gene: -; CDR3nt: TGCAGCGTCGGGGATTTGAACACTGAAGCTTTCTTT; CDR3aa: CSVGDLNTEAFF
j_gene: TRBJ2-7; abundance: once; v_gene: TRBV19; d_gene: TRBD1; CDR3nt: TGTGCCAGTAGTATTGGCAGGGGGTCCTACGAGCAGTACTTC; CDR3aa: CASSIGRGSYEQYF
j_gene: TRBJ1-1; abundance: -; v_gene: TRBV2; d_gene: -; CDR3nt: TGTGCCAGCAGTAGACGACAGGTCTACACTGAAGCTTTCTTT; CDR3aa: CASSRRQVYTEAFF
j_gene: TRBJ2-2; abundance: -; v_gene: TRBV28; d_gene: -; CDR3nt: TGTGCCACTCTCGAGGGGGGGCGCAAGAACACCGGGGAGCTGTTTTTT; CDR3aa: CATLEGGRKNTGELFF
j_gene: TRBJ2-1; abundance: -; v_gene: TRBV7-8; d_gene: -; CDR3nt: TGTGCCAGCAGCTCAATGTGGACAGCCGGGGATGAGCAGTTCTTC; CDR3aa: CASSSMWTAGDEQFF
j_gene: TRBJ1-2; abundance: -; v_gene: TRBV18; d_gene: TRBD1; CDR3nt: TGTGCCAGCTCACCCCCACAGGGGGCGAGGAACTATGGCTACACCTTC; CDR3aa: CASSPPQGARNYGYTF
j_gene: TRBJ2-3; abundance: -; v_gene: TRBV19; d_gene: TRBD2; CDR3nt: TGTGCCAGTAGTATCCCCACTAGCGGGGGGGTAACAGATACGCAGTATTTT; CDR3aa: CASSIPTSGGVTDTQYF
j_gene: TRBJ1-1; abundance: once; v_gene: TRBV28; d_gene: -; CDR3nt: TGTGCCAGCAGACCCGGCGGGGGGAACACTGAAGCTTTCTTT; CDR3aa: CASRPGGGNTEAFF
j_gene: TRBJ1-5; abundance: -; v_gene: TRBV6-5; d_gene: -; CDR3nt: TGTGCCAGCAGTTACTCGTCGGCGGGAGGCAATCAGCCCCAGCATTTT; CDR3aa: CASSYSSAGGNQPQHF
j_gene: TRBJ1-1; abundance: -; v_gene: TRBV5-6; d_gene: TRBD1; CDR3nt: TGTGCCAGCAGTTTAGACAGGGGGATTGATTTGACTGAAGCTTTCTTT; CDR3aa: CASSLDRGIDLTEAFF
j_gene: TRBJ1-2; abundance: once; v_gene: TRBV7-9; d_gene: -; CDR3nt: TGTGCCAGCAGCTTAGTAAGAGGGTATGGCTACACCTTC; CDR3aa: CASSLVRGYGYTF
j_gene: TRBJ1-6; abundance: -; v_gene: TRBV4-1; d_gene: -; CDR3nt: TGCGCCAGCAGCCAAGGGCAGGGGTATAATTCACCCCTCCACTTT; CDR3aa: CASSQGQGYNSPLHF
j_gene: TRBJ1-1; abundance: -; v_gene: TRBV4-1; d_gene: -; CDR3nt: TGCGCCAGCAGCCTTGTCGGTGGTACGAGCACTGAAGCTTTCTTT; CDR3aa: CASSLVGGTSTEAFF
j_gene: TRBJ2-7; abundance: -; v_gene: TRBV28; d_gene: TRBD2; CDR3nt: TGTGCCAGCAGTTCTGTGACTAGCGCCAACCTTGTGGGATACGAGCAGTACTTC; CDR3aa: CASSSVTSANLVGYEQYF
j_gene: TRBJ2-3; abundance: -; v_gene: TRBV6-2/TRBV6-3; d_gene: TRBD1; CDR3nt: TGTGCCAGCAGTTCCCAATTGGCTCCACGACAGGGGCGCCGGGATACGCAGTATTTT; CDR3aa: CASSSQLAPRQGRRDTQYF
j_gene: TRBJ2-1; abundance: -; v_gene: TRBV28; d_gene: TRBD1; CDR3nt: TGTGCCAGCAGCTCCGCAGGGGGCTCCTACAATGAGCAGTTCTTC; CDR3aa: CASSSAGGSYNEQFF
j_gene: TRBJ2-7; abundance: once; v_gene: TRBV2; d_gene: TRBD2; CDR3nt: TGTGCCAGCAGTCAGCGGTCGGGCGGGGGGATTTACGAGCAGTACTTC; CDR3aa: CASSQRSGGGIYEQYF
j_gene: TRBJ2-7; abundance: once; v_gene: TRBV9; d_gene: -; CDR3nt: TGTGCCAGCAGCGTAGAGGGGGGAGGGGCCGCTCTCAGGGGAGAGCAGTACTTC; CDR3aa: CASSVEGGGAALRGEQYF
j_gene: TRBJ2-3; abundance: -; v_gene: TRBV7-9; d_gene: -; CDR3nt: TGTGCCAGCAGCTTTGGTCAGGGGACCGATACGCAGTATTTT; CDR3aa: CASSFGQGTDTQYF
j_gene: TRBJ2-7; abundance: -; v_gene: TRBV9; d_gene: TRBD2; CDR3nt: TGTGCCAGCAGCGATCGCCCTAGCGGGGGACACTCCTACGAGCAGTACTTC; CDR3aa: CASSDRPSGGHSYEQYF
j_gene: TRBJ2-7; abundance: -; v_gene: TRBV20-1; d_gene: TRBD1; CDR3nt: TGCAGTGGGACAGGGAAACTCGAGCAGTACTTC; CDR3aa: CSGTGKLEQYF